This T cell receptor (beta chain) is from a study of beta chain features in type 1 diabetes. The overall study: Age and gender were similar between patients and healthy donors, as were cell yields. Whole-study findings and limits: All four CD4+ subsets of Type 1 diabetes patients contained TCRB CDR3s that were moderately but significantly shorter. Short templates might get an advantage during PCR, and this would be equal in patients and controls.

Trimming pared 4 bases from V and 3 bases from J, leaving 10 bases between. Germline CDR1 MNHNY, CDR2 SVGAGI (reference sequence). There are 14 residues in the CDR3. Comments on this clone: What it binds is unknown.

Cell sorting via CD45RO/CCR7/CD25/CD127/CD95/CD27 was performed to obtain CD4+ naive, central memory, regulatory and stem cell-like memory cells. Reverse transcribing all isolated RNA meant expressed TCRB transcripts were sequenced. Clones were read by immunoSEQ multiplex PCR, and TCRdb kept only the in-frame ones, dropping some. The sample has about 150,000 clones; roughly 9% are singletons. The specimen was central memory CD4+ T cells from blood. The chain combines TRBV6-6 with TRBJ1-5, with D maybe TRBD1 (6 bases). This clonotype originated in a woman aged 18-35 years in good health. The CDR3 sequence is CASSSAGDNQPQHF. In nucleotides, the CDR3 is TGTGCCAGCAGTTCCGCAGGGGACAATCAGCCCCAGCATTTT.